The rows below give T cell receptor beta chains drawn from one sample of a study of cytomegalovirus exposure and HLA in healthy donors. The assay was immunoSEQ multiplex PCR, and TCRdb's table has in-frame clones only and misses some. The sample table sets out about 130,000 clones. Sequenced sample: PBMCs. The receptor source for this set is a woman between 40 and 55 years old in good health and CMV-seropositive. The CDR3 runs from the conserved cysteine through the conserved F or W. Each record gives: J gene, V gene, D gene, CDR3 protein, CDR3 DNA. D genes are given only for firm matches.

j_call: TRBJ2-1
v_call: TRBV9
d_call: TRBD2
cdr3_aa: CASSVGAGGPVGNEQFF
cdr3_nt: TGTGCCAGCAGCGTAGGAGCGGGAGGGCCGGTTGGGAATGAGCAGTTCTTC

j_call: TRBJ2-7
v_call: TRBV9
d_call: .
cdr3_aa: CASSVSPLPYEQYF
cdr3_nt: TGTGCCAGCAGCGTAAGCCCGCTGCCCTACGAGCAGTACTTC

j_call: TRBJ1-2
v_call: TRBV5-4
d_call: .
cdr3_aa: CASSGHSANYGYTF
cdr3_nt: TGTGCCAGCAGCGGCCATTCCGCTAACTATGGCTACACCTTC

j_call: TRBJ1-2
v_call: TRBV6-5
d_call: .
cdr3_aa: CASKSSYGYTF
cdr3_nt: TGTGCCAGCAAGAGTAGCTATGGCTACACCTTC

j_call: TRBJ2-7
v_call: TRBV7-6
d_call: TRBD2
cdr3_aa: CASSSTAGGSYEQYF
cdr3_nt: TGTGCCAGCAGCTCTACAGCGGGGGGTTCCTACGAGCAGTACTTC

j_call: TRBJ1-4
v_call: TRBV28
d_call: .
cdr3_aa: CASRGGGAATNEKLFF
cdr3_nt: TGTGCCAGCCGGGGCGGCGGGGCTGCAACTAATGAAAAACTGTTTTTT

j_call: TRBJ1-1
v_call: TRBV10-3
d_call: .
cdr3_aa: CAISEQPFRFGTEAFF
cdr3_nt: TGTGCCATCAGTGAACAGCCTTTCCGATTTGGGACTGAAGCTTTCTTT

j_call: TRBJ2-7
v_call: TRBV7-2
d_call: .
cdr3_aa: CASSLARSFLYEQYF
cdr3_nt: TGTGCCAGCAGCTTAGCGCGGTCCTTCCTCTACGAGCAGTACTTC

j_call: TRBJ1-5
v_call: TRBV28
d_call: .
cdr3_aa: CASDYGGGNQPQHF
cdr3_nt: TGTGCCAGCGATTATGGGGGCGGCAATCAGCCCCAGCATTTT

j_call: TRBJ1-2
v_call: TRBV5-1
d_call: .
cdr3_aa: CASRPRQLGYGYTF
cdr3_nt: TGCGCCAGCAGGCCGAGACAGCTAGGTTATGGCTACACCTTC

j_call: TRBJ2-3
v_call: TRBV28
d_call: .
cdr3_aa: CASSLHLAAGRDTQYF
cdr3_nt: TGTGCCAGCAGTCTCCACCTGGCGGCTGGGAGGGATACGCAGTATTTT

j_call: TRBJ2-5
v_call: TRBV5-1
d_call: .
cdr3_aa: CASSQGGETQYF
cdr3_nt: TGCGCCAGCAGCCAGGGGGGAGAGACCCAGTACTTC

j_call: TRBJ2-5
v_call: TRBV18
d_call: .
cdr3_aa: CASSPFLRTSYQETQYF
cdr3_nt: TGTGCCAGCTCACCGTTCCTTAGGACATCGTACCAAGAGACCCAGTACTTC

j_call: TRBJ1-1
v_call: TRBV4-2
d_call: TRBD1
cdr3_aa: CASSLGTGSEAFF
cdr3_nt: TGTGCCAGCAGCCTCGGGACAGGGAGTGAAGCTTTCTTT

j_call: TRBJ2-1
v_call: TRBV7-9
d_call: .
cdr3_aa: CASSLGQALEQFF
cdr3_nt: TGTGCCAGCAGCTTAGGACAGGCCCTTGAGCAGTTCTTC

j_call: TRBJ2-5
v_call: TRBV29-1
d_call: .
cdr3_aa: CSVAQGRWETQYF
cdr3_nt: TGCAGCGTTGCCCAGGGAAGATGGGAGACCCAGTACTTC

j_call: TRBJ2-2
v_call: TRBV6-6
d_call: .
cdr3_aa: CASSYFGSNTGELFF
cdr3_nt: TGTGCCAGCAGTTATTTCGGGAGTAATACCGGGGAGCTGTTTTTT

j_call: TRBJ2-2
v_call: TRBV7-2
d_call: .
cdr3_aa: CASSLRSEFTGELFF
cdr3_nt: TGTGCCAGCAGCCTACGCTCGGAGTTTACCGGGGAGCTGTTTTTT

j_call: TRBJ1-1
v_call: TRBV5-4
d_call: .
cdr3_aa: CASSLERVNTEAFF
cdr3_nt: TGTGCCAGCAGCTTGGAACGAGTGAACACTGAAGCTTTCTTT

j_call: TRBJ2-5
v_call: TRBV30
d_call: .
cdr3_aa: CAWSPGSEATQYF
cdr3_nt: TGTGCCTGGAGTCCGGGGTCTGAAGCGACCCAGTACTTC

j_call: TRBJ2-1
v_call: TRBV10-3
d_call: TRBD2
cdr3_aa: CAISESREANNEQFF
cdr3_nt: TGTGCCATCAGTGAGTCTCGGGAGGCTAACAATGAGCAGTTCTTC

j_call: TRBJ2-2
v_call: TRBV6-6
d_call: TRBD2
cdr3_aa: CASSPSGRSNTGELFF
cdr3_nt: TGTGCCAGCAGTCCCAGCGGGAGGTCGAACACCGGGGAGCTGTTTTTT

j_call: TRBJ2-2
v_call: TRBV6-1
d_call: .
cdr3_aa: CASSVITGELFF
cdr3_nt: TGTGCCAGCAGTGTTATAACCGGGGAGCTGTTTTTT

j_call: TRBJ2-2
v_call: TRBV6-4
d_call: TRBD1
cdr3_aa: CASSVQGAGTGELFF
cdr3_nt: TGTGCCAGCAGTGTCCAGGGGGCCGGCACCGGGGAGCTGTTTTTT

j_call: TRBJ2-7
v_call: TRBV27
d_call: .
cdr3_aa: CASSLSGYEQYF
cdr3_nt: TGTGCCAGCAGTTTATCCGGCTACGAGCAGTACTTC

j_call: TRBJ2-2
v_call: TRBV5-1
d_call: .
cdr3_aa: CASSIGLFHTGELFF
cdr3_nt: TGCGCCAGCAGCATTGGACTTTTCCACACCGGGGAGCTGTTTTTT

j_call: TRBJ2-5
v_call: TRBV11-2
d_call: TRBD2
cdr3_aa: CASSRTGTSGAEETQYF
cdr3_nt: TGTGCCAGCAGCCGAACCGGGACTAGCGGGGCAGAAGAGACCCAGTACTTC

j_call: TRBJ2-3
v_call: TRBV7-3
d_call: TRBD1
cdr3_aa: CASTFPPYRGSADTQYF
cdr3_nt: TGTGCCAGCACCTTTCCACCTTACAGGGGTAGCGCAGATACGCAGTATTTT

j_call: TRBJ1-2
v_call: TRBV6-1
d_call: .
cdr3_aa: CASSLSNYGYTF
cdr3_nt: TGTGCCAGCTCCTTATCTAACTATGGCTACACCTTC

j_call: TRBJ2-1
v_call: TRBV10-3
d_call: .
cdr3_aa: CATKMEGSSYNEQFF
cdr3_nt: TGTGCCACGAAAATGGAGGGTAGCTCCTACAATGAGCAGTTCTTC

j_call: TRBJ1-1
v_call: TRBV18
d_call: .
cdr3_aa: CASSPTPGGPEAFF
cdr3_nt: TGTGCCAGCTCACCGACCCCGGGCGGGCCTGAAGCTTTCTTT

j_call: TRBJ1-5
v_call: TRBV19
d_call: TRBD1
cdr3_aa: CASSTGGINQPQHF
cdr3_nt: TGTGCCAGTAGTACAGGGGGGATCAATCAGCCCCAGCATTTT

j_call: TRBJ1-2
v_call: TRBV29-1
d_call: .
cdr3_aa: CSGSQDFYGYTF
cdr3_nt: TGCAGCGGTTCCCAGGATTTCTATGGCTACACCTTC

j_call: TRBJ1-5
v_call: TRBV5-1
d_call: .
cdr3_aa: CASSLSGDQPQHF
cdr3_nt: TGCGCCAGCAGCTTGTCCGGAGATCAGCCCCAGCATTTT

j_call: TRBJ2-3
v_call: TRBV6-5
d_call: .
cdr3_aa: CASRGGGTVGF
cdr3_nt: TGTGCCAGCAGGGGGGGTGGGACAGTCGGGTTT

j_call: TRBJ2-5
v_call: TRBV13
d_call: TRBD2
cdr3_aa: CASSTRTSIKETQYF
cdr3_nt: TGTGCCAGCAGCACGAGGACTAGCATAAAAGAGACCCAGTACTTC